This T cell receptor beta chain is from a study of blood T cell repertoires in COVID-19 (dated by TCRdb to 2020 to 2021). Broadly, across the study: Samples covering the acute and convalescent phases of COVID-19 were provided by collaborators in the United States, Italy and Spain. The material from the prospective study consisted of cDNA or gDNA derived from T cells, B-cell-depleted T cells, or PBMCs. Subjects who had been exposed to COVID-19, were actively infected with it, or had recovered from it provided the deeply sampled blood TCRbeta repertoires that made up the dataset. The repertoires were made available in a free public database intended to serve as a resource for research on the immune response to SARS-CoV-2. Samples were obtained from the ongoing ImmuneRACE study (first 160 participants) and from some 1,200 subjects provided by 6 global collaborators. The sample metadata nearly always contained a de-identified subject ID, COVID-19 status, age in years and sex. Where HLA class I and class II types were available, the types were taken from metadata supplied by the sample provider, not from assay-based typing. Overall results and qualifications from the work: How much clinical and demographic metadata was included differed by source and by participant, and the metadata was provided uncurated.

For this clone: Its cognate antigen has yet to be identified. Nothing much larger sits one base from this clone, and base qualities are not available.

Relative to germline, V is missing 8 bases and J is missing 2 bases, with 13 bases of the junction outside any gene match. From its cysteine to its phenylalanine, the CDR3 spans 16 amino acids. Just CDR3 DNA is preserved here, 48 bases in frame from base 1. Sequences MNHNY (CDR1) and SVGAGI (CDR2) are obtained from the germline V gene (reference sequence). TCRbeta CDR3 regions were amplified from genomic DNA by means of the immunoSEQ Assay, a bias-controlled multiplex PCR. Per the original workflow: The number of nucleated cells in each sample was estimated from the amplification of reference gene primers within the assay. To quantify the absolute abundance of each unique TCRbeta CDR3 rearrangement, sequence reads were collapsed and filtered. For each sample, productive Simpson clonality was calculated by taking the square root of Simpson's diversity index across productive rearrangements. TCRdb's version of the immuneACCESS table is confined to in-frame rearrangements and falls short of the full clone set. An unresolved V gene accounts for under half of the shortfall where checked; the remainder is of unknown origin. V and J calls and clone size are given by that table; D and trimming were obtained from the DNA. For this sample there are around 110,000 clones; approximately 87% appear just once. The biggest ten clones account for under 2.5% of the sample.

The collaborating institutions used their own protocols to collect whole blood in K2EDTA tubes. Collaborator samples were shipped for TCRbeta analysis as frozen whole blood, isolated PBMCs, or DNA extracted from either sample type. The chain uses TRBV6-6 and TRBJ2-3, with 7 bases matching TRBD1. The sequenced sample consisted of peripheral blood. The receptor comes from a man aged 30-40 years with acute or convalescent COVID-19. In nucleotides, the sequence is TGTGCCAGCCCGACAGGGAGCGGCCCCCCCACAGATACGCAGTATTTT. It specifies CASPTGSGPPTDTQYF.